This TCR beta chain was identified during a study of blood T cell repertoires in COVID-19. Study in general: PBMCs, B-cell-depleted T cells, or T cells were the source of the cDNA or gDNA that made up the material.

The CDR3 totals 15 residues. The V end was cut by 7 bases, the J end by 5 bases, with 20 bases between. The germline V gene encodes CDR1 SNHLY and CDR2 FYNNEI. The table came from immunoSEQ multiplex PCR; TCRdb's copy has only in-frame clones and leaves some out. The sample includes 400,000 to 450,000 clones, 80% to 90% of them seen just once. The study recruited people aged roughly 18 to 100 years across 24 US areas. The chain combines TRBV2 with TRBJ2-5; TRBD2 is a possible D gene (7 bases). The TCR originated in a man in his thirties or forties who had recovered from COVID-19. The sample was PBMCs or T cells enriched from blood (not recorded which). The DNA for the CDR3 is TGTGCCAGCAAGGGGGGGACCACATTCCGGGAGACCCAGTACTTC. As protein: CASKGGTTFRETQYF.